This entry describes one T cell receptor (beta chain). The antigen is not known. The sample comes from a study of T cells in Graves' hyperthyroidism and ophthalmopathy. Findings of the study overall: Most thyroid clonotypes that were expanded above 0.001 also turned up in blood. Separation of ophthalmopathy from stable hyperthyroidism was achieved by a 13 V-J model.

No ophthalmopathy progression within 18 months constituted stable Graves' hyperthyroidism. The PBMCs studied were ones that came from about 9.9 ml fresh peripheral blood. TCR beta CDR3 regions were amplified from RNA transcripts. In the first-round RT-PCR of the TCR CDR3, the HTBI primer set was used. TCRdb reanalysed the multiplex PCR reads using MiXCR and keeps one entry per CDR3 protein. The sample has about 400,000 distinct CDR3 sequences, approximately 14% seen once. Germline trimming cut 4 bases from V and 2 bases from J; bases unmatched to any gene: 7. Germline CDR1 reads MGHDK; CDR2 reads SYGVNS. This CDR3 spans 16 amino acids.

V and J are TRBV25-1 and TRBJ2-3; TRBD1 agrees at 9 bases. The source of this sequence is a woman between 18 and 30 years old with Graves' hyperthyroidism. The sample comprised blood. The CDR3 here is CASSGTGTGSTDTQYF. In DNA form, the CDR3 reads TGTGCCAGCAGTGGTACCGGGACAGGGTCCACAGATACGCAGTATTTT.